This T cell receptor (beta chain) was profiled in a study of post-analysis software for immune sequencing data (dated by TCRdb to the mid-2010s). Notes on the research overall: Disease courses on record covered relapsing-remitting, secondary progressive and progressive-relapsing multiple sclerosis, though some patients had no subtype annotation. The multiple sclerosis patient repertoires were compared with approximately 11 previously published healthy control repertoires from donors aged roughly 6 to 25 years. A subset of samples was prepared in parallel using single-end sample barcoding, then pooled and co-amplified after Illumina adapter ligation.

The study at large found these results: Multiple sclerosis patients had significantly lower normalized Chao1 diversity than controls, a result that suggests substantial peripheral T-cell clonal expansion. Patients showed significantly higher frequencies than controls for five TRBV segments, among them TRBV5-6, TRBV5-1 and TRBV20-1. The control group was slightly older than the multiple sclerosis patient group. Direct clustering with F measure revealed strong co-clustering of samples prepared in the same batch, which led to a batch-effect correction.

In this sample, this clonotype turned up a few times. There is no known antigen for this receptor. Base qualities are not provided; no much larger clone lies one nucleotide away. Libraries were constructed by PCR. Sequencing took place on an Illumina HiSeq 2500. To reduce PCR and sequencing biases, unique molecular identifiers were incorporated into the TCR beta cDNA libraries. Some 500,000 cDNA molecules were obtained for every 1 to 10 million input T cells, so each molecule roughly corresponded to one T cell. Patient libraries were prepared and sequenced with the same protocol used for the earlier healthy control dataset. Within a given batch, samples were prepared together, multiplexed and sequenced on the same HiSeq lane. In the original analysis: Raw barcoded reads were processed with MIGEC, and single-read molecular identifier groups were discarded before consensus assembly and CDR3 extraction. VDJtools was used for post-analysis of the clonotype tables, with diversity normalized by down-sampling every dataset to the smallest sample size. Repertoire overlap clustering matched CDR3 amino acid but not nucleotide sequences to correct batch-related cross-sample contamination. TCRdb handled the public reads itself, with Q25 trimming in fastp and clone calling in MiXCR, and kept productive beta chains. For every CDR3 protein sequence, its rows merge into one entry that carries the most common genes and DNA. For this entry, the V and J calls and clone size follow TCRdb and not the study's own pipeline. The sample contains approximately 730,000 distinct CDR3 sequences, 25% to 30% of them found a single time. Jointly, the top ten make up under 0.7% of the sample.

The cysteine opens and the phenylalanine closes a CDR3 of 13 amino acids. The CDR3 DNA has 39 bases and is translated from base 1. V loses 3 bases of germline sequence and J loses 4 bases, and the interval between the two ends is 11 bases. CDR1 DFQATT and CDR2 SNEGSKA are derived from the germline V gene (reference sequence). TCR beta repertoires were profiled from peripheral blood of roughly 13 young patients with multiple sclerosis to demonstrate the VDJtools post-analysis software. The patients with multiple sclerosis were children and adolescents between roughly 6 and 17 years of age. The clonotype was recovered from a girl between 10 and 17 years old with multiple sclerosis. The sequenced sample was blood. Here the chain combines TRBV20-1 and TRBJ2-3, with the identity of the D gene unclear. In nucleotide form, the sequence is TGCAGTGCTAGTGGTCTAGAAGCAGATACGCAGTATTTT. This translates into CSASGLEADTQYF.